This T cell receptor beta chain emerged from a study of blood T cells in healthy people across ages. Germline V gene lookup returns CDR1 SGHDT and CDR2 YYEEEE. This CDR3 spans 12 amino acids. Trimming removed 4 bases at V and 4 bases at J, with 7 bases between. Sample-barcoded 5' priming and a J-beta primer mix drove a second PCR of 7 to 11 cycles. MiXCR, run by TCRdb on the 5' RACE reads, gives a single entry per CDR3 protein. Of roughly 800,000 distinct CDR3 sequences listed, over 45% are singletons. Sequencing was performed on blood. The TCR comes from a man aged 25 to 40 in good health. The gene calls are TRBV5-6 and TRBJ2-3; D gene ambiguous. The CDR3 nucleotides are TGTGCCAGCAGCATTAGAGCAGATACGCAGTATTTT. It specifies CASSIRADTQYF.